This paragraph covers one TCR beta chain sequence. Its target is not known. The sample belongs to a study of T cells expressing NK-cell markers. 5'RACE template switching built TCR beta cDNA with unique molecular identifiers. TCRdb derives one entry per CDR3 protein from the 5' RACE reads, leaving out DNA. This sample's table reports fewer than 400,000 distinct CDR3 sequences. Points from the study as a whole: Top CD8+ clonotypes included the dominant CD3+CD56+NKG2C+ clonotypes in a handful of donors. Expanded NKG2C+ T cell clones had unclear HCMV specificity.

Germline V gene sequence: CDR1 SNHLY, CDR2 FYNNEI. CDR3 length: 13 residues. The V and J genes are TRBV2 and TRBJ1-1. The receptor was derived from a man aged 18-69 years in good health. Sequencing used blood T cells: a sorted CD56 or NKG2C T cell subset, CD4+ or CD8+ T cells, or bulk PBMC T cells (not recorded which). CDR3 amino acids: CASSPTVNTEAFF.